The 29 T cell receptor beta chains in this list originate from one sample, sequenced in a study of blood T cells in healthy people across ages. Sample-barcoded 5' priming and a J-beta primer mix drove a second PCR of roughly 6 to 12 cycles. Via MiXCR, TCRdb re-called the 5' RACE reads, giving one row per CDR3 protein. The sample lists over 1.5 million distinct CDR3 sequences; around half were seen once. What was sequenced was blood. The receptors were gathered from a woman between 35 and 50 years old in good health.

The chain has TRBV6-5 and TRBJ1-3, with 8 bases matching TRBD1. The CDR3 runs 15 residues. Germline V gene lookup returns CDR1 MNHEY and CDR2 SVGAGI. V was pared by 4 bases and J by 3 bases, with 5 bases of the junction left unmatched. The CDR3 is CASSSDRGGGNTIYF. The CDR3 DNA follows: TGTGCCAGCAGTTCAGACAGGGGAGGTGGAAACACCATATATTTT.

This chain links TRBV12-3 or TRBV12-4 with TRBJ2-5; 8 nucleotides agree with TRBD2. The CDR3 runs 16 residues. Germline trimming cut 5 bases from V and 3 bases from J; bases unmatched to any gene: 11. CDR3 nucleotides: TGTGCCAGCAGTCCTTACCCCGGGACTAGAGAAGAGACCCAGTACTTC. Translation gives CASSPYPGTREETQYF.

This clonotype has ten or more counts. CDR3 sequence: CASSQDSKAGLFF. The CDR3 nucleotides read TGCGCCAGCAGCCAAGATAGTAAGGCAGGACTGTTTTTT. The chain couples TRBV4-3 to TRBJ1-4, with D hard to call. The length of the CDR3 is 13 residues. Germline CDR1 reads LGHNA; CDR2 reads YSLEER. V was cut by 0 bases and J by 13 bases, with 12 bases left in between.

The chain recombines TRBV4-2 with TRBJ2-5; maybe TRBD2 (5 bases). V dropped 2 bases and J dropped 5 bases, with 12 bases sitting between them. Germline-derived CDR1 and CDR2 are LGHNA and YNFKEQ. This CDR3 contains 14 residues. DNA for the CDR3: TGTGCCAGCAGCCAAAAGGGTCTAGCTGAGACCCAGTACTTC. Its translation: CASSQKGLAETQYF.

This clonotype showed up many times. In DNA form, the CDR3 reads TGTGCCAGCAGTTGGACGACGGGGCTTGGGGCCAACGTCCTGACTTTC. Protein: CASSWTTGLGANVLTF. This chain uses TRBV11-2 with TRBJ2-6; D may match TRBD1 or TRBD2 (5 bases each). Trimming stripped 6 bases from V and 3 bases from J, with 15 bases between. The CDR3 sequence is 16 residues long. Germline V gene lookup returns CDR1 SGHAT and CDR2 FQNNGV.

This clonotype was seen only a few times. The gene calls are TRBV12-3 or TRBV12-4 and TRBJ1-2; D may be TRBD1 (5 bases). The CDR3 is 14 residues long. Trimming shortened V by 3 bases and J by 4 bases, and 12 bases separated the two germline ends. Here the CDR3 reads CASSLGDLTYGYTF. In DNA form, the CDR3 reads TGTGCCAGCAGTTTGGGGGACCTAACCTATGGCTACACCTTC.

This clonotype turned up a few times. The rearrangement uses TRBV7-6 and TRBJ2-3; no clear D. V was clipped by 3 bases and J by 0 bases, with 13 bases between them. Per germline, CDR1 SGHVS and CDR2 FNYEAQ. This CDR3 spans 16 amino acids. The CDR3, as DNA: TGTGCCAGCAGCTTTAAGGCGCACGCCAGCACAGATACGCAGTATTTT. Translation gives CASSFKAHASTDTQYF. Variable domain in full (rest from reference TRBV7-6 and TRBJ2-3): GAGVSQSPRYKVTKRGQDVALRCDPISGHVSLYWYRQALGQGPEFLTYFNYEAQQDKSGLPNDRFSAERPEGSISTLTIQRTEQRDSAMYRCASSFKAHASTDTQYFGPGTRLTVL.

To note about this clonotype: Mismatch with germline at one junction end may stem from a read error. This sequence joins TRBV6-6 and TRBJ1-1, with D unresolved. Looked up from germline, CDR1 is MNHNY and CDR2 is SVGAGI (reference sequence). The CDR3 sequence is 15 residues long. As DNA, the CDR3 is TGTGCCAGCAGTTACTCGAACAGTCCCCTCACTGGAGCTTTCTTT. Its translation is CASSYSNSPLTGAFF.

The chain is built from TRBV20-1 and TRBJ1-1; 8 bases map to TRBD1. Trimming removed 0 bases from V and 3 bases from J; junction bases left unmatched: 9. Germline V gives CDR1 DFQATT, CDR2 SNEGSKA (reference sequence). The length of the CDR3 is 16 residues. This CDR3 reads CSARDWRQGWDTEAFF. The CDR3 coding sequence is TGCAGTGCTAGAGATTGGAGACAGGGGTGGGACACTGAAGCTTTCTTT.

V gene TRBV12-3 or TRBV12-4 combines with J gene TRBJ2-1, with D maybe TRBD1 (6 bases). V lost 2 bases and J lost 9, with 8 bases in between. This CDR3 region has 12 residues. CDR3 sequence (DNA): TGTGCCAGCAGTTTATGGGGGCGTGAGCAGTTCTTC. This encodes CASSLWGREQFF.

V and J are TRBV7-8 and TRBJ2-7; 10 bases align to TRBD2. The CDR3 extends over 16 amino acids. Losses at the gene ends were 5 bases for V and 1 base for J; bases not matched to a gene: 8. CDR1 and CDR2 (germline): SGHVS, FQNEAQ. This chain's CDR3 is CASSVRTSGASYEQYF. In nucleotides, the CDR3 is TGTGCCAGCAGCGTCAGAACTAGCGGGGCGTCCTACGAGCAGTACTTC. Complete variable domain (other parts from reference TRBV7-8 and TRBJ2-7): GAGVSQSPRYKVAKRGQDVALRCDPISGHVSLFWYQQALGQGPEFLTYFQNEAQLDKSGLPSDRFFAERPEGSVSTLKIQRTQQEDSAVYLCASSVRTSGASYEQYFGPGTRLTVT.

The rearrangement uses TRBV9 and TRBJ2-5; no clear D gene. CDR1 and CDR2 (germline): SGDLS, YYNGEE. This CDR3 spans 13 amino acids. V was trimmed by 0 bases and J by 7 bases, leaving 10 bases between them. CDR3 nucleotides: TGTGCCAGCAGCGTAGCGGTATTTGGGACCCAGTACTTC. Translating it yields CASSVAVFGTQYF.

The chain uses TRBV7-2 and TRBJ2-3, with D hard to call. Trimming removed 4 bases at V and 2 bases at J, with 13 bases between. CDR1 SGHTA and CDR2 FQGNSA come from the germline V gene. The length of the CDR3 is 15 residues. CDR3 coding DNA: TGTGCCAGCAGCTCTAACCTGAGTCCCACAGATACGCAGTATTTT. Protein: CASSSNLSPTDTQYF.

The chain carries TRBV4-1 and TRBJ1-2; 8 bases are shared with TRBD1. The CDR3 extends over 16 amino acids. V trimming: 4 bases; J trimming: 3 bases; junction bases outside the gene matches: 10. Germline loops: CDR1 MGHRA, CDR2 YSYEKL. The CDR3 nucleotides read TGCGCCAGCAGCCGCCCCCCGGACAGGGTACACTATGGCTACACCTTC. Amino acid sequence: CASSRPPDRVHYGYTF.

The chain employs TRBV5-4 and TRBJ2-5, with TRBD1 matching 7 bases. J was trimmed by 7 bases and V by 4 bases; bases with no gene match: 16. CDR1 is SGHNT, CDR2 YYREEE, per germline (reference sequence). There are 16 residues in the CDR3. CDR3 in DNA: TGTGCCAGCAGCAAACACTACGGACAGGCTCTTGCGACCCAGTACTTC. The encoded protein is CASSKHYGQALATQYF.

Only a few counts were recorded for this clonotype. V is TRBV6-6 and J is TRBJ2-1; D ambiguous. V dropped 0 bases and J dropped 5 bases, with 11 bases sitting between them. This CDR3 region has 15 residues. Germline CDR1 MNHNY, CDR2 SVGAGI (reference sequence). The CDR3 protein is CASSYSTRSNNEQFF. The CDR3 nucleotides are TGTGCCAGCAGTTACTCGACACGGAGTAACAATGAGCAGTTCTTC.

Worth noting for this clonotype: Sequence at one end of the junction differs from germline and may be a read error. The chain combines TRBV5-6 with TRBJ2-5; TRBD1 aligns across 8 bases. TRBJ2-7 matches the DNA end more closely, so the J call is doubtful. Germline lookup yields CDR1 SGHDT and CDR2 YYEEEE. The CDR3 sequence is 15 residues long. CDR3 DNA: TGCGCCAGCAGCTTCTTGGGACAGGAAATCCACGAGCAGTACTTC. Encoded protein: CASSFLGQEIHEQYF.

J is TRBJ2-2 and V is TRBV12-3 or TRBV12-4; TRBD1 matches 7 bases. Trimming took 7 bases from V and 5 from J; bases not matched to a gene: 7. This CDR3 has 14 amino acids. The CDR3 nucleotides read TGTGCCAGCAATTCAGGGGGTATGACCGGGGAGCTGTTTTTT. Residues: CASNSGGMTGELFF.

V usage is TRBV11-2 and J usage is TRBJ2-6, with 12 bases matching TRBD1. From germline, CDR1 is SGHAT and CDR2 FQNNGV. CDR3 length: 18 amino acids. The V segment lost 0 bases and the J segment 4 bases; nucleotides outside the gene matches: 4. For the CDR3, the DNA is TGTGCCAGCAGCTTAGATCAGGGACAGGGGGCCGGGGCCAACGTCCTGACTTTC. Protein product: CASSLDQGQGAGANVLTF. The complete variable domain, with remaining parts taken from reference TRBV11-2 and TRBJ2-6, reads EAGVAQSPRYKIIEKRQSVAFWCNPISGHATLYWYQQILGQGPKLLIQFQNNGVVDDSQLPKDRFSAERLKGVDSTLKIQPAKLEDSAVYLCASSLDQGQGAGANVLTFGAGSRLTVL.

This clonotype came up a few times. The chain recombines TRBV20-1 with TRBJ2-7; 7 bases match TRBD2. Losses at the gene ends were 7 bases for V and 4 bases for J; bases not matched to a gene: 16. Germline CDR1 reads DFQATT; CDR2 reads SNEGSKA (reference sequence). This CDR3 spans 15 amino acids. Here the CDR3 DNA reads TGCAGTGTCTCTAAAACGGCCAGCGGGGCTTACGAGCAGTACTTC. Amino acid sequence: CSVSKTASGAYEQYF.

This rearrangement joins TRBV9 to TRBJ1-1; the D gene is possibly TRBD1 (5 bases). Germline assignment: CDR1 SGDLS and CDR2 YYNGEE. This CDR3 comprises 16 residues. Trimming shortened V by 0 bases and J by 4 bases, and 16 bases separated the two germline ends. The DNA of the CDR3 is TGTGCCAGCAGCGTAGGGTTCTTTCTGGGGGGCACTGAAGCTTTCTTT. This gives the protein CASSVGFFLGGTEAFF.

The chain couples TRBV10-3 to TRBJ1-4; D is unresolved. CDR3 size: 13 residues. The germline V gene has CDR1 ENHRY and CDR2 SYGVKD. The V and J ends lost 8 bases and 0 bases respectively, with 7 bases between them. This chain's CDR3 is CAIRRATNEKLFF. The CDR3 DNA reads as TGTGCCATCCGACGTGCAACTAATGAAAAACTGTTTTTT.

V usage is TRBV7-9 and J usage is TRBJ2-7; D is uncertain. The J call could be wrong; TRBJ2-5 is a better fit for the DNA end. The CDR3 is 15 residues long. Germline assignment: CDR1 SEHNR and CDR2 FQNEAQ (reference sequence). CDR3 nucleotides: TGTGCCAGCAGCTTAGCGGATTCCCAGGAAGAGACCCAGTACTTC. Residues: CASSLADSQEETQYF.

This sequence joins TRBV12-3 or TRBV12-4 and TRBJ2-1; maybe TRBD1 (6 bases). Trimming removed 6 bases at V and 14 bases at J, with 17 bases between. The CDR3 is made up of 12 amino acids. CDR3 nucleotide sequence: TGTGCCAGCAGAAGCGGTCTGGCAGGGGAGTTCTTC. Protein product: CASRSGLAGEFF.

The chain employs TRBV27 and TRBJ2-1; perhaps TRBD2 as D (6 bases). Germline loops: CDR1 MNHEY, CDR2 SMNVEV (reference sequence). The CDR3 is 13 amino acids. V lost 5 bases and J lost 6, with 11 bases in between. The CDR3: CASSTPGVNEQFF. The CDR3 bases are TGTGCCAGCAGTACACCGGGGGTCAATGAGCAGTTCTTC.

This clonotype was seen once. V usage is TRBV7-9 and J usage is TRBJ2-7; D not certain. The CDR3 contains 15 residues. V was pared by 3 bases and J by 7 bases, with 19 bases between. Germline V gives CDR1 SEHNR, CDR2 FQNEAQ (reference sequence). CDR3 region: CASSFQAPSYNEQYF. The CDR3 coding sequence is TGTGCCAGCAGCTTCCAGGCGCCTTCCTACAATGAGCAGTACTTC.

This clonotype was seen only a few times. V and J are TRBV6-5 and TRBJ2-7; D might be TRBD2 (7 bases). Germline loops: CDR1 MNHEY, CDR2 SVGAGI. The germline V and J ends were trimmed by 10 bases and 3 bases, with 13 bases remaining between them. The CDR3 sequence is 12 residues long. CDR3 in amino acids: CAIGGQNYEQYF. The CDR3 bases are TGTGCCATCGGGGGGCAGAACTACGAGCAGTACTTC.

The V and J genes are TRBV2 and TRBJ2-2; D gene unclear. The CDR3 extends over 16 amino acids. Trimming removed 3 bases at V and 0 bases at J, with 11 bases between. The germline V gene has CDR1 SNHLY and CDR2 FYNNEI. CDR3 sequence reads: CASSDPGLANTGELFF. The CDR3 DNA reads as TGTGCCAGCAGTGATCCGGGTCTGGCGAACACCGGGGAGCTGTTTTTT.

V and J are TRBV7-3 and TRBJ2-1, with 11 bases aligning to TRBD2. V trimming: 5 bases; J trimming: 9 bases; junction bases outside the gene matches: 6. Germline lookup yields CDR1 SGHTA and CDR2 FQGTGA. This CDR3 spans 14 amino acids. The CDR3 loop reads CASSLAGGSSEQFF. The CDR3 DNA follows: TGTGCCAGCAGCCTAGCGGGGGGTTCCTCTGAGCAGTTCTTC.